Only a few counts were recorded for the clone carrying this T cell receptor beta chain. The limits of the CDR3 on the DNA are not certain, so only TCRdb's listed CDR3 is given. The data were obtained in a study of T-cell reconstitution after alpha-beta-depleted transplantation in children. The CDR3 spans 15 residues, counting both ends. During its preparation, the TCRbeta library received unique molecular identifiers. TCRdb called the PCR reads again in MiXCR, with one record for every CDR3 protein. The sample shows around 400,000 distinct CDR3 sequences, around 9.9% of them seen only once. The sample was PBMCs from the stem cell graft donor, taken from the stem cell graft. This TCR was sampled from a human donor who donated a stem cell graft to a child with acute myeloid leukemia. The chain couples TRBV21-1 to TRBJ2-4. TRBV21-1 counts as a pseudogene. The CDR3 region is CASSKVVASGNIQYF.